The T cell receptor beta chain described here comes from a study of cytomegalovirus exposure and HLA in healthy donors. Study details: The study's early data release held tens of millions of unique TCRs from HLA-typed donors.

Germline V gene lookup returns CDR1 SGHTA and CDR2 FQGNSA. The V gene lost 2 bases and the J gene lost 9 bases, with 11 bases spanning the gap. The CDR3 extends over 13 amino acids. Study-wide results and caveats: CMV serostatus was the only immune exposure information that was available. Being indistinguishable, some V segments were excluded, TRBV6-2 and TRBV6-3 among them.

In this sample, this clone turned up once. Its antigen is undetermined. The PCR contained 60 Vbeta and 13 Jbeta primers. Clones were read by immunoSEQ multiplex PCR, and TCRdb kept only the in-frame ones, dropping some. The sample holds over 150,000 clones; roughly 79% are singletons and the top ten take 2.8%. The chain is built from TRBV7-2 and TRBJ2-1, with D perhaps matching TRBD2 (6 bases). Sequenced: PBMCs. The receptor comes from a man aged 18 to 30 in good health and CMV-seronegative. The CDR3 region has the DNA TGTGCCAGCAGCTTATGGGGAGGTCCTGAGCAGTTCTTC. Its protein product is CASSLWGGPEQFF.